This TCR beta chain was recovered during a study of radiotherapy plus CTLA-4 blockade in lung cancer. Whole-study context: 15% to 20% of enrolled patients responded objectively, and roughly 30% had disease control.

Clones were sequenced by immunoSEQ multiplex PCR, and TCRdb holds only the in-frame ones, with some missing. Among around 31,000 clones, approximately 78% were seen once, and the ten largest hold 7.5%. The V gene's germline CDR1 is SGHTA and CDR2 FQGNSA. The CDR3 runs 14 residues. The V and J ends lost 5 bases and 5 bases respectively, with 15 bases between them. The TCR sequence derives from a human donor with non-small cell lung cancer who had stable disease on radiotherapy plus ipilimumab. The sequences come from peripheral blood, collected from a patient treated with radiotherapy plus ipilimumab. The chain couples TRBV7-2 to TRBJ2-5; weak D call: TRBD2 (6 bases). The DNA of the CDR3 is TGTGCCAGCAGCCCAGTCGGACTATTGGAGACCCAGTACTTC. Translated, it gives CASSPVGLLETQYF.